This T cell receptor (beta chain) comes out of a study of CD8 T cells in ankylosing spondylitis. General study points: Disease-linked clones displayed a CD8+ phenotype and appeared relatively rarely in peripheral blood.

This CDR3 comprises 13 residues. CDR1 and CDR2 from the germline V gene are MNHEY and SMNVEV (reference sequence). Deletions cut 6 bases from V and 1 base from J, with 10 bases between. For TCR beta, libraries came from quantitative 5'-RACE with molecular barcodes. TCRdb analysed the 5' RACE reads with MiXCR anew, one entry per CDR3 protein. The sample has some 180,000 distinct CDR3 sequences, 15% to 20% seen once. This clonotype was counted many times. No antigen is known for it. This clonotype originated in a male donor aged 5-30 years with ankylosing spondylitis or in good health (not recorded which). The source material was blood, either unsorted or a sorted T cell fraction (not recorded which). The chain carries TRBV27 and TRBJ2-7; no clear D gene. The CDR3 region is CASSPRVSYEQYF. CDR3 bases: TGTGCCAGCAGCCCTAGGGTTTCCTACGAGCAGTACTTC.